This entry concerns a single T cell receptor (beta chain). This entry belongs to a study of blood T cell repertoires in COVID-19. Looking at the study overall: Some COVID-19 samples were acute and others convalescent; all came from the United States, Italy and Spain.

Authors' analysis steps: Amplification of reference gene primers was used by the study to estimate nucleated cell counts. Generated by immunoSEQ multiplex PCR, the TCRdb table keeps only in-frame clones and is missing some. V, J and clone size are taken as reported in that table, and D and trimming were inferred from the DNA itself. This sample has about 240,000 clones, with about four fifths found just once. In germline, CDR1 is SGDLS, CDR2 YYNGEE. V was pared by 3 bases and J by 8 bases, with 9 bases of the junction left unmatched. The CDR3 is 14 amino acids. The J gene is TRBJ1-2, the V gene TRBV9, with 8 bases aligning to TRBD1. This clonotype was obtained from a woman older than 75 with COVID-19, enrolled during active disease. The specimen was peripheral blood. The CDR3 region has the DNA TGTGCCAGCAGCGGAGAGACAGGGGCCGGAGGCTACACCTTC. Amino acids: CASSGETGAGGYTF.